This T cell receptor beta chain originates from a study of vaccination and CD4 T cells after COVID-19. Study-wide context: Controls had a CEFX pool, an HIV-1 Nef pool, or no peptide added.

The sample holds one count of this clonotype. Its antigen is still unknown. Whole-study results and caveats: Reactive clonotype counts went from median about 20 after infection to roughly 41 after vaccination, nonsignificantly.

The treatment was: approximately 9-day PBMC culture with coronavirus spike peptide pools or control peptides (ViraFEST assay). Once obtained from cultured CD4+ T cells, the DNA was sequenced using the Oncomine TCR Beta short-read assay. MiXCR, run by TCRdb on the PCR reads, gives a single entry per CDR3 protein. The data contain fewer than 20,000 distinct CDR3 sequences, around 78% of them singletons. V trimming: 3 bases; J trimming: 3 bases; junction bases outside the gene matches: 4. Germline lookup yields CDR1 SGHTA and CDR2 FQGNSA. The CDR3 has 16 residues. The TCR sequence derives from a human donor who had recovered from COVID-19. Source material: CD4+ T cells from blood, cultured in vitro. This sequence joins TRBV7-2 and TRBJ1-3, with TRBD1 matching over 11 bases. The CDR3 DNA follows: TGTGCCAGCAGCTTGGGGACAGGGGGAAATGGAAACACCATATATTTT. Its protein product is CASSLGTGGNGNTIYF. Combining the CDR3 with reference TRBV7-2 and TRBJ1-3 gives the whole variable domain GAGVSQSPSNKVTEKGKDVELRCDPISGHTALYWYRQSLGQGLEFLIYFQGNSAPDKSGLPSDRFSAERTGGSVSTLTIQRTQQEDSAVYLCASSLGTGGNGNTIYFGEGSWLTVV.